Each of the 14 T cell receptor beta chains below was sequenced from the same sample in a study of cytomegalovirus exposure and HLA in healthy donors. The PCR contained 60 Vbeta and 13 Jbeta primers. The data were produced by immunoSEQ multiplex PCR, yet TCRdb's version contains in-frame clones alone and is incomplete. The sample lists 150,000 or so clones; 75% were seen once. Sequencing was performed on PBMCs. The source of these receptors is a man in his forties or fifties in good health and CMV-seronegative.

V is TRBV7-9 and J is TRBJ2-7; D perhaps matches TRBD1 (6 bases). Trimming shortened V by 5 bases and J by 3 bases, and 14 bases separated the two germline ends. Germline V gene sequence: CDR1 SEHNR, CDR2 FQNEAQ (reference sequence). This CDR3 comprises 14 residues. The CDR3 loop reads CASSDRDKVYEQYF. Here the CDR3 DNA reads TGTGCCAGCAGCGACCGGGACAAAGTCTACGAGCAGTACTTC.

This chain connects TRBV30 to TRBJ1-2; perhaps TRBD1 as D (5 bases). The CDR3 loop spans 12 amino acids. V was cut by 4 bases and J by 4 bases, with 10 bases left in between. In germline, CDR1 is GTSNPN, CDR2 SVGIG (reference sequence). The CDR3 loop is CAWTGQLYGYTF. The CDR3 DNA follows: TGTGCCTGGACAGGACAACTCTATGGCTACACCTTC.

The chain carries TRBV29-1 and TRBJ1-3; D gene ambiguous. Per the germline V gene, CDR1 is SQVTM and CDR2 is ANQGSEA. The ends were cut back, 7 bases at V and 2 bases at J, with 12 bases in the middle. The CDR3 is 13 residues long. Here the CDR3 DNA reads TGCAGCGCGATGGAGTCCACTGGAAACACCATATATTTT. Its protein product is CSAMESTGNTIYF.

The gene calls are TRBV15 and TRBJ1-1, with 8 bases aligning to TRBD1. Germline values: CDR1 LNHNV, CDR2 YYDKDF (reference sequence). This CDR3 contains 15 residues. The junction had 4 bases not matched to a gene; V was cut back by 0 bases and J by 4 bases. The CDR3 region is CATSRDYGTGTEAFF. CDR3 DNA sequence: TGTGCCACCAGCAGAGATTATGGGACAGGCACTGAAGCTTTCTTT. Looking up the rest from reference TRBV15 and TRBJ1-1 gives the full variable domain: DAMVIQNPRYQVTQFGKPVTLSCSQTLNHNVMYWYQQKSSQAPKLLFHYYDKDFNNEADTPDNFQSRRPNTSFCFLDIRSPGLGDTAMYLCATSRDYGTGTEAFFGQGTRLTVV.

This clone was detected a few times. The chain recombines TRBV6-5 with TRBJ2-1, with 7 bases that match TRBD2. CDR3 length equals 14 residues. The V and J ends lost 0 bases and 8 bases, in that order; junction bases with no gene match: 4. Germline V lookup: CDR1 MNHEY, CDR2 SVGAGI. The CDR3 sequence is CASSYSMAGDEQFF. Here the CDR3 DNA reads TGTGCCAGCAGTTACTCGATGGCGGGGGATGAGCAGTTCTTC.

The chain joins TRBV7-3 to TRBJ1-1; D is ambiguous. The CDR3 covers 14 residues. The V end lost 5 bases, the J end lost 5 bases, and 15 bases lay between the germline ends. Germline loops: CDR1 SGHTA, CDR2 FQGTGA. The CDR3 reads CASSPAGRGTEAFF. The CDR3 bases are TGTGCCAGCAGCCCGGCGGGGAGAGGGACTGAAGCTTTCTTT.

The rearrangement links TRBV10-3 to TRBJ1-5, with D possibly being TRBD1 (5 bases). V lost 4 bases and J 3 bases, leaving 13 bases between the germline ends. The CDR3 is 15 amino acids. Germline CDR1 reads ENHRY; CDR2 reads SYGVKD. Here the CDR3 DNA reads TGTGCCATCAGTGGCCGCGGCAGGGACAATCAGCCCCAGCATTTT. It is translated as CAISGRGRDNQPQHF.

V gene TRBV2 combines with J gene TRBJ2-5, with 11 positions matching TRBD2. V dropped 3 bases and J dropped 4; count of bases not matched to a gene: 7. The length of the CDR3 is 16 residues. CDR1 is SNHLY and CDR2 is FYNNEI in the germline V gene. The CDR3 reads CASSDPSGGLRETQYF. The CDR3, as DNA: TGTGCCAGCAGTGACCCTAGCGGGGGGTTAAGAGAGACCCAGTACTTC.

The chain combines TRBV7-3 with TRBJ2-3; 7 bases line up with TRBD2. Germline trimming cut 2 bases from V and 4 bases from J; bases unmatched to any gene: 6. The CDR3 is made up of 15 amino acids. Germline lookup yields CDR1 SGHTA and CDR2 FQGTGA. Here the CDR3 reads CASSLQAGPPDTQYF. The CDR3 DNA sequence: TGTGCCAGCAGCTTACAAGCGGGGCCCCCAGATACGCAGTATTTT.

V gene TRBV11-3 combines with J gene TRBJ2-7; a weak D match, TRBD2 (7 bases). There are 15 residues in the CDR3. Germline CDR1 and CDR2: SGHNT and YENEEA. V shed 0 bases and J shed 12 bases, with 21 bases lying between them. In nucleotides, the CDR3 is TGTGCCAGCAGCTTAGATCGAGGGGAGGGGGAAGTTCTGTACTTC. Translation: CASSLDRGEGEVLYF.

V is TRBV5-1 and J is TRBJ2-1, with TRBD1 matching 10 bases. The junction had 7 bases not matched to a gene; V was cut back by 3 bases and J by 7 bases. This CDR3 has 15 residues. Germline values: CDR1 SGHRS, CDR2 YFSETQ. CDR3 loop: CASSSGQGVVNEQFF. DNA of the CDR3: TGCGCCAGCAGCTCCGGACAGGGGGTCGTAAATGAGCAGTTCTTC. The whole variable domain, remainder taken from reference TRBV5-1 and TRBJ2-1, is KAGVTQTPRYLIKTRGQQVTLSCSPISGHRSVSWYQQTPGQGLQFLFEYFSETQRNKGNFPGRFSGRQFSNSRSEMNVSTLELGDSALYLCASSSGQGVVNEQFFGPGTRLTVL.

The chain employs TRBV2 and TRBJ1-1, with a weak D call TRBD1 (6 bases). The germline CDR1 and CDR2 sequences are SNHLY and FYNNEI. The CDR3 spans 12 residues. With 9 bases removed from V and 4 bases from J, the gap between germline ends came to 12 bases. DNA for the CDR3: TGTGCCAGTCAACAGGGCAGCACTGAAGCTTTCTTT. Protein product: CASQQGSTEAFF.

In this sample, this clone turned up a few times. V is TRBV5-6 and J is TRBJ2-7; 7 bases align to TRBD1. V lost 4 bases and J lost 5; bases outside the gene matches: 12. The CDR3 is 15 amino acids. Germline CDR1 is SGHDT and CDR2 is YYEEEE. In DNA, the CDR3 is TGTGCCAGCAGCAACGACAGGGTCTTAGGGGACGAGCAGTACTTC. The encoded protein is CASSNDRVLGDEQYF.

The chain carries TRBV27 and TRBJ1-5; D is possibly TRBD1 (5 bases). This CDR3 spans 15 amino acids. The V gene's germline CDR1 is MNHEY and CDR2 SMNVEV (reference sequence). The V end lost 3 bases, the J end lost 5 bases, and 14 bases lay between the germline ends. Here the CDR3 reads CASSFSQPRDQPQHF. The CDR3 DNA sequence: TGTGCCAGCAGTTTCTCCCAACCCAGGGATCAGCCCCAGCATTTT.